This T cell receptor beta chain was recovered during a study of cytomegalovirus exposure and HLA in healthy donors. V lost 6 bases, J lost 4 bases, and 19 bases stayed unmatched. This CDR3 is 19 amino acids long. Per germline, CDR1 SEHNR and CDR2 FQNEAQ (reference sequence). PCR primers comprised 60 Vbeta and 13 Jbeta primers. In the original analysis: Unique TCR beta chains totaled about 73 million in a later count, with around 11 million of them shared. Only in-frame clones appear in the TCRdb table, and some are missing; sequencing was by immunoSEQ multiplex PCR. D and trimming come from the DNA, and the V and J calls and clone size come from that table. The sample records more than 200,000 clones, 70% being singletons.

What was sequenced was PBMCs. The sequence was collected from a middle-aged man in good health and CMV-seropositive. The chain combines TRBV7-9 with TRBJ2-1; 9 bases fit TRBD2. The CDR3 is CASRNMGGGSGGRYNEQFF. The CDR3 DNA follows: TGTGCCAGCAGGAATATGGGCGGAGGGAGCGGGGGGCGATACAATGAGCAGTTCTTC.